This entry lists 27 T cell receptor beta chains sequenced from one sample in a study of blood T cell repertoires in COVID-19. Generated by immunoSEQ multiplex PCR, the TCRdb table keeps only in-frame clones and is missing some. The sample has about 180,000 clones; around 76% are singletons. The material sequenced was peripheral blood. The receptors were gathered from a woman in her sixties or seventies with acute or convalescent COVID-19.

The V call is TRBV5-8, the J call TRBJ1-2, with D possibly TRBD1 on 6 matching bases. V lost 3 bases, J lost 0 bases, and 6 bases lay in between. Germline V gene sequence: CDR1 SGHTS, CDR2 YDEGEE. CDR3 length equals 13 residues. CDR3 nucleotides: TGTGCCAGCAGCTACAGGGCTAACTATGGCTACACCTTC. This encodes CASSYRANYGYTF.

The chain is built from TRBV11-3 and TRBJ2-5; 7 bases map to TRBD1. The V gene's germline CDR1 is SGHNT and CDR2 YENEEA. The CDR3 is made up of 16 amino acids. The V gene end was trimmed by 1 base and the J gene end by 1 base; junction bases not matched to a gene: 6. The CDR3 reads CASSLGVGGFQETQYF. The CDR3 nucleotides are TGTGCCAGCAGCTTAGGCGTAGGGGGCTTCCAAGAGACCCAGTACTTC.

The CDR3: CASTSAPGLAGGGEQFF. CDR3 nucleotide sequence: TGTGCCAGTACCAGTGCCCCGGGACTAGCGGGGGGAGGTGAGCAGTTCTTC. V and J are TRBV3-1 (or the pseudogene TRBV3-2) and TRBJ2-1, with 15 bases aligning to TRBD2. V was pared by 9 bases and J by 9 bases, with 15 bases of the junction left unmatched. CDR3 length: 17 residues. CDR1 and CDR2 (germline): LGHDT, YNNKEL (reference sequence).

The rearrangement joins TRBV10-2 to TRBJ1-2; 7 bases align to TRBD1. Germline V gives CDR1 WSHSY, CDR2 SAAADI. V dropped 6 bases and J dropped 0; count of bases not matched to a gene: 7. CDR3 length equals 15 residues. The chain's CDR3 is CASSAGTEPNYGYTF. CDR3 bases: TGCGCCAGCAGCGCCGGGACAGAACCTAACTATGGCTACACCTTC.

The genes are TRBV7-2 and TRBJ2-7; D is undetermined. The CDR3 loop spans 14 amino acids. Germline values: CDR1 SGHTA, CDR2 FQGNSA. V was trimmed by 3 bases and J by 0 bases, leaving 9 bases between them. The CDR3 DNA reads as TGTGCCAGCAGCTTCCGTGGAGACTCCTACGAGCAGTACTTC. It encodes CASSFRGDSYEQYF. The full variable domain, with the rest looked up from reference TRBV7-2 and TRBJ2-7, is GAGVSQSPSNKVTEKGKDVELRCDPISGHTALYWYRQSLGQGLEFLIYFQGNSAPDKSGLPSDRFSAERTGGSVSTLTIQRTQQEDSAVYLCASSFRGDSYEQYFGPGTRLTVT.

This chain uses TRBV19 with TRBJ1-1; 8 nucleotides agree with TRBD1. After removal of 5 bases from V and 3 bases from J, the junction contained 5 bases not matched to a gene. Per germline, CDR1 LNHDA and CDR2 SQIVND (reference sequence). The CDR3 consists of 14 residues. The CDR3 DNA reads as TGTGCCAGTAGTCACACGACAGGGGACACTGAAGCTTTCTTT. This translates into CASSHTTGDTEAFF.

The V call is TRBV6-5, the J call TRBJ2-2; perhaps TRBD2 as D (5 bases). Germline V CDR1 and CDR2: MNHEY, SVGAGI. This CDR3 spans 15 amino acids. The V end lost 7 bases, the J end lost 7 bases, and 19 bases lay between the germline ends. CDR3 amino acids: CASTNQRLAGGELFF. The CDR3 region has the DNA TGTGCCAGCACCAACCAGCGGCTAGCTGGCGGGGAGCTGTTTTTT.

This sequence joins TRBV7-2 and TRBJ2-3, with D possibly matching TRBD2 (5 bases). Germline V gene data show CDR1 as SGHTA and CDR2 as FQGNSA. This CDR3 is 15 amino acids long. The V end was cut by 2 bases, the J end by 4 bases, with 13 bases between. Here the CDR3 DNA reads TGTGCCAGCAGCTTATTTGGGAGTGGAGCAGATACGCAGTATTTT. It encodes CASSLFGSGADTQYF.

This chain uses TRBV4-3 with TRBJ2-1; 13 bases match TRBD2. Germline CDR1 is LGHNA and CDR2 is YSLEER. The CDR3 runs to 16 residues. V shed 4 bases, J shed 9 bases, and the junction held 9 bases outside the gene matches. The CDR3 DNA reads TGCGCCAGCAGCCGAGCACCGGGACTAGCGGGACTTGAGCAGTTCTTC. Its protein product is CASSRAPGLAGLEQFF.

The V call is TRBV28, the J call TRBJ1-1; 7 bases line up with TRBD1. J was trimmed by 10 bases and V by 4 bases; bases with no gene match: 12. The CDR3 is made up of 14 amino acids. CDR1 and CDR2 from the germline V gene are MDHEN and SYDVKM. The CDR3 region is CASSWVTGKPAAFF. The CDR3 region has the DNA TGTGCCAGCAGTTGGGTGACAGGGAAACCGGCAGCTTTCTTT. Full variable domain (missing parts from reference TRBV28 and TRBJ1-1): DVKVTQSSRYLVKRTGEKVFLECVQDMDHENMFWYRQDPGLGLRLIYFSYDVKMKEKGDIPEGYSVSREKKERFSLILESASTNQTSMYLCASSWVTGKPAAFFGQGTRLTVV.

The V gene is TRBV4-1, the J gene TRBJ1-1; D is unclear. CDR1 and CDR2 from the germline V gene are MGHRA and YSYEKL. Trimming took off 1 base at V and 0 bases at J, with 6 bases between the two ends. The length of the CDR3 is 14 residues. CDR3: CASSQVAVNTEAFF. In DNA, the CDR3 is TGCGCCAGCAGCCAAGTTGCAGTGAACACTGAAGCTTTCTTT.

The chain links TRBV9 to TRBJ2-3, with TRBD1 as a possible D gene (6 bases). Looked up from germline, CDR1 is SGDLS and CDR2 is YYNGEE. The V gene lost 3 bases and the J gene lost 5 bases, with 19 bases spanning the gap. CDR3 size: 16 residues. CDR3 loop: CASSADPGGRGDTQYF. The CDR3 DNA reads TGTGCCAGCAGCGCAGATCCTGGGGGCCGGGGAGATACGCAGTATTTT.

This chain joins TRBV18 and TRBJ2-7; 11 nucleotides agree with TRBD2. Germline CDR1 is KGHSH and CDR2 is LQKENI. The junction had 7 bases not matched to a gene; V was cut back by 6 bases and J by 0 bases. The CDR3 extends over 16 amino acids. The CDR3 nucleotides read TGTGCCAGCTCGTCCGGACTAGCGGGCCCCTCCTACGAGCAGTACTTC. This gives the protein CASSSGLAGPSYEQYF.

CDR3 sequence: CASSFAGQGRGYTF. The CDR3 DNA reads TGCGCCAGCAGCTTCGCTGGACAGGGGAGGGGCTACACCTTC. The chain combines TRBV5-1 with TRBJ1-2, with 9 bases fitting TRBD1. The CDR3 contains 14 residues. J gave up 8 bases and V 2 bases, and 7 bases lay outside the gene matches. Germline CDR1 reads SGHRS; CDR2 reads YFSETQ.

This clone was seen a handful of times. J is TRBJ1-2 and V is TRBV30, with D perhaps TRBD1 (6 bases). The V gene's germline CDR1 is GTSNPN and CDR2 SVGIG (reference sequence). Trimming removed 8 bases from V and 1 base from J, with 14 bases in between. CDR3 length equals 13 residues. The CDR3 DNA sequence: TGTGCCGCAGACAGGTATCTTAACTATGGCTACACCTTC. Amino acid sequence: CAADRYLNYGYTF.

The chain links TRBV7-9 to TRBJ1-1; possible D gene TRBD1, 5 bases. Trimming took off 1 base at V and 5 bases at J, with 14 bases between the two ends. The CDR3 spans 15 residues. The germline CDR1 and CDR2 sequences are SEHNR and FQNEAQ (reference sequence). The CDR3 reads CASSLGGRVRTEAFF. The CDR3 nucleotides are TGTGCCAGCAGCTTAGGAGGCAGGGTACGTACTGAAGCTTTCTTT.

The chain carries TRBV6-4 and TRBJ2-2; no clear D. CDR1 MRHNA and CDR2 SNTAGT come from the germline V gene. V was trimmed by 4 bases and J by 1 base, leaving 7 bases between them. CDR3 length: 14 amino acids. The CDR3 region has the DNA TGTGCCAGCAGTGGGAGTGTGAACACCGGGGAGCTGTTTTTT. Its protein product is CASSGSVNTGELFF.

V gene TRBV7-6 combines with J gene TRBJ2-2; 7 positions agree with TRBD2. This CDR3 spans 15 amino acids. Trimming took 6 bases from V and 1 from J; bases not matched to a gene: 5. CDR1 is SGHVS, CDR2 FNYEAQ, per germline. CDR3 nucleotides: TGTGCCAGCAGTCCAAGCGGGGTGAACACCGGGGAGCTGTTTTTT. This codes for CASSPSGVNTGELFF.

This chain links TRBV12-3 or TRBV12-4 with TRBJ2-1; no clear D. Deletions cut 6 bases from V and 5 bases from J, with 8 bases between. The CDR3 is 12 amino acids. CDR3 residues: CASSPRDNEQFF. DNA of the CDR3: TGTGCCAGCAGCCCACGGGACAATGAGCAGTTCTTC.

The CDR3 DNA reads as TGTGCCAGCAGCCCAGGCACCGGGACAGGGAAAGAGACCCAGTACTTC. Encoded protein: CASSPGTGTGKETQYF. This chain uses TRBV11-3 with TRBJ2-5; 9 bases are shared with TRBD1. The V segment lost 5 bases and the J segment 3 bases; nucleotides outside the gene matches: 10. This CDR3 contains 16 residues. Germline loops: CDR1 SGHNT, CDR2 YENEEA. The entire variable domain, with the rest obtained from reference TRBV11-3 and TRBJ2-5, is as follows: EAGVVQSPRYKIIEKKQPVAFWCNPISGHNTLYWYLQNLGQGPELLIRYENEEAVDDSQLPKDRFSAERLKGVDSTLKIQPAELGDSAVYLCASSPGTGTGKETQYFGPGTRLLVL.

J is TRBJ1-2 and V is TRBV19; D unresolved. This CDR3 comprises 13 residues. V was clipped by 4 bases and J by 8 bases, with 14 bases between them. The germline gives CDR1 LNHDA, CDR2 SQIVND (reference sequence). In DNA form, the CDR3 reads TGTGCCAGTAGTAAGCCGAATCTCGAGGGCTACACCTTC. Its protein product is CASSKPNLEGYTF.

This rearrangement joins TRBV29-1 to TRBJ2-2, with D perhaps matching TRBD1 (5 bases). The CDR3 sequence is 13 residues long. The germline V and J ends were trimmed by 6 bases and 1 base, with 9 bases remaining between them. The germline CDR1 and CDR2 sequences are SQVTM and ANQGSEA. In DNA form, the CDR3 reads TGCAGCGTCTCTAGGGGGAACACCGGGGAGCTGTTTTTT. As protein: CSVSRGNTGELFF.

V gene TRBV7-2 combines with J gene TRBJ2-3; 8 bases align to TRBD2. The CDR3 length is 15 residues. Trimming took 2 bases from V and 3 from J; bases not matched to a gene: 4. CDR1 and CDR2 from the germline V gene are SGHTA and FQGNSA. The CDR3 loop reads CASSLQTSATDTQYF. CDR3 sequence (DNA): TGTGCCAGCAGCTTACAGACTAGCGCAACAGATACGCAGTATTTT.

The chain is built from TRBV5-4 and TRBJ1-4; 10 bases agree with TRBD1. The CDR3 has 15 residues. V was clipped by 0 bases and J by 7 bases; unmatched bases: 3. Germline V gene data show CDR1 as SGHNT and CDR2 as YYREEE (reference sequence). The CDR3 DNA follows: TGTGCCAGCAGCTTGGGACAGGGGGCAGGTGAAAAACTGTTTTTT. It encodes CASSLGQGAGEKLFF.

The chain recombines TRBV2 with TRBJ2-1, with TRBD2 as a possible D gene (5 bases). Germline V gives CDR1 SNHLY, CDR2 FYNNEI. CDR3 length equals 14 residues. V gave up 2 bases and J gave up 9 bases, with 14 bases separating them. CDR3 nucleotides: TGTGCCAGCAGTGAACGTCTAGCTCAGATTGAGCAGTTCTTC. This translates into CASSERLAQIEQFF. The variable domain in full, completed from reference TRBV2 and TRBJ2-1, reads EPEVTQTPSHQVTQMGQEVILRCVPISNHLYFYWYRQILGQKVEFLVSFYNNEISEKSEIFDDQFSVERPDGSNFTLKIRSTKLEDSAMYFCASSERLAQIEQFFGPGTRLTVL.

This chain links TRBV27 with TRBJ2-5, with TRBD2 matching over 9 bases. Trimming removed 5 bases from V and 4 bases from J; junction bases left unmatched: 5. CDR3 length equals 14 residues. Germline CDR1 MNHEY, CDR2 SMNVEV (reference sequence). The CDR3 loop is CASSPGTSLETQYF. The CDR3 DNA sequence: TGTGCCAGCAGTCCCGGGACTAGCCTAGAGACCCAGTACTTC.

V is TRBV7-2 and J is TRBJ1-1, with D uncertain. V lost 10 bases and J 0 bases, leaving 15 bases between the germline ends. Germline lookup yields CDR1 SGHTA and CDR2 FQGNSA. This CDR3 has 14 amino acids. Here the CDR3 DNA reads TGTGCCACGAGCCCAGAGGGTCTGAACACTGAAGCTTTCTTT. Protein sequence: CATSPEGLNTEAFF. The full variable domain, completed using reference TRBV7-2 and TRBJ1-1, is GAGVSQSPSNKVTEKGKDVELRCDPISGHTALYWYRQSLGQGLEFLIYFQGNSAPDKSGLPSDRFSAERTGGSVSTLTIQRTQQEDSAVYLCATSPEGLNTEAFFGQGTRLTVV.